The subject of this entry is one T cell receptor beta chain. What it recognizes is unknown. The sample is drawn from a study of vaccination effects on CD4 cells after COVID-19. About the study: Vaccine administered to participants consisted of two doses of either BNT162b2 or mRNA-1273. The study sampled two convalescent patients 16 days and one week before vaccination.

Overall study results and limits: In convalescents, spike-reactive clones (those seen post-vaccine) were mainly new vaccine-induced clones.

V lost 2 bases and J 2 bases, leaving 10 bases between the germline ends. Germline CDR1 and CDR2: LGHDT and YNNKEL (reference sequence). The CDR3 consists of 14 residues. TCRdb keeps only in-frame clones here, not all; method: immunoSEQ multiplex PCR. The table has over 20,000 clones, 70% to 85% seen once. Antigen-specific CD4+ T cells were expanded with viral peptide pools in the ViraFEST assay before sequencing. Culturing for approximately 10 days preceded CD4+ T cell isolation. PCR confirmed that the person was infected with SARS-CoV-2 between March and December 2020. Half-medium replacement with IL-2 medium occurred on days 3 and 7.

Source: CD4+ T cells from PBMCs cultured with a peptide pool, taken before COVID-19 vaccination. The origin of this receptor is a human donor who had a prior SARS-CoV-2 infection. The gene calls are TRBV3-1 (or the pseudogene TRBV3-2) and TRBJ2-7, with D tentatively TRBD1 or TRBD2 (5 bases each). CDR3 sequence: CASSQYEGPYEQYF. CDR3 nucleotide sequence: TGTGCCAGCAGCCAATACGAGGGACCCTACGAGCAGTACTTC.